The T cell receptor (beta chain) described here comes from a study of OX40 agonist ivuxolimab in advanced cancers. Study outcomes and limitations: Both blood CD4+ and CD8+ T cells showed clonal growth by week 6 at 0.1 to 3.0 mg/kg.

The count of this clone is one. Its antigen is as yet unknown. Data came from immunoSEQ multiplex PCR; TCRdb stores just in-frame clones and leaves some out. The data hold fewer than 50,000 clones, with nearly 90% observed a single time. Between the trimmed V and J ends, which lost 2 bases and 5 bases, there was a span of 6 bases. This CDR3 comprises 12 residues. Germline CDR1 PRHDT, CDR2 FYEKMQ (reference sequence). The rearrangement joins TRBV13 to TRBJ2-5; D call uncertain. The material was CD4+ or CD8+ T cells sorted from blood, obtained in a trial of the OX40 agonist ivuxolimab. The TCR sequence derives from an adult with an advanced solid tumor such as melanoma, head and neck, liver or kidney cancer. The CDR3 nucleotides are TGTGCCAGCAGCTTAAACGGGGAGACCCAGTACTTC. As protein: CASSLNGETQYF.